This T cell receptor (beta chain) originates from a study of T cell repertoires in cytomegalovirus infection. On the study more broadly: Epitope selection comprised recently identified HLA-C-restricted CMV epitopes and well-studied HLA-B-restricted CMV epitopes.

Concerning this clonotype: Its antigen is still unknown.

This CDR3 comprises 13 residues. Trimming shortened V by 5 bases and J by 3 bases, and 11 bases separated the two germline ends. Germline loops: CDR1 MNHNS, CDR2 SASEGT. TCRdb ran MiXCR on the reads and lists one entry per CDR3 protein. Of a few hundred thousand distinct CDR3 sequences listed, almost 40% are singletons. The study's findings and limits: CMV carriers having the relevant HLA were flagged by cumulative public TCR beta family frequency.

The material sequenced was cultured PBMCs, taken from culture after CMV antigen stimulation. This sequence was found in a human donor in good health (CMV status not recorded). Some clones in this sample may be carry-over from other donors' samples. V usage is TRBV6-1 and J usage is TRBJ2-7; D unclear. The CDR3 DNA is TGTGCCAGCAGTCCGGACCTATACTACGAGCAGTACTTC. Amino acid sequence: CASSPDLYYEQYF.